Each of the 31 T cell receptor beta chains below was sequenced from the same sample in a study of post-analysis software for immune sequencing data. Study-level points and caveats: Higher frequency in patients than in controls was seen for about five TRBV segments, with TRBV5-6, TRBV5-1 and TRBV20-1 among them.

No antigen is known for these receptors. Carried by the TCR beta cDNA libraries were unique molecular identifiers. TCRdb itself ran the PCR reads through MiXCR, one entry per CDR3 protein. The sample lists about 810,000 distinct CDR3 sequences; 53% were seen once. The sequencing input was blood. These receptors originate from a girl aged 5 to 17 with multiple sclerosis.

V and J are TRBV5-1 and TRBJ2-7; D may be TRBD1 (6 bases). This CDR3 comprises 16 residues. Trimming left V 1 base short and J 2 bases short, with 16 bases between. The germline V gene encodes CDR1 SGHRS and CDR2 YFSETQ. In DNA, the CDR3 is TGCGCCAGCAGCTTGAGGTTGGAGGACAGTCCCTACGAGCAGTACTTC. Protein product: CASSLRLEDSPYEQYF. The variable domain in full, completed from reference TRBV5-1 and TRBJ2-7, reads KAGVTQTPRYLIKTRGQQVTLSCSPISGHRSVSWYQQTPGQGLQFLFEYFSETQRNKGNFPGRFSGRQFSNSRSEMNVSTLELGDSALYLCASSLRLEDSPYEQYFGPGTRLTVT.

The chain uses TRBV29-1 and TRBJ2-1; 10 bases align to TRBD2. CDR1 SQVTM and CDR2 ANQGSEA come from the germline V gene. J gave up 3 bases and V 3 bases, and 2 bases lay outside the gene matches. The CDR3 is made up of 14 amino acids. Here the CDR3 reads CSVERTSGYNEQFF. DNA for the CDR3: TGCAGCGTTGAGAGGACTAGCGGCTACAATGAGCAGTTCTTC.

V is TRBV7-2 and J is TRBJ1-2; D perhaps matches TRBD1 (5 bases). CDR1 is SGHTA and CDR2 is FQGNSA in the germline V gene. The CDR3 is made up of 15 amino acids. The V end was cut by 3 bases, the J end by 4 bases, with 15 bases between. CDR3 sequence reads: CASSFVGDSRYGYTF. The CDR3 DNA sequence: TGTGCCAGCAGCTTCGTCGGGGACTCTCGCTATGGCTACACCTTC.

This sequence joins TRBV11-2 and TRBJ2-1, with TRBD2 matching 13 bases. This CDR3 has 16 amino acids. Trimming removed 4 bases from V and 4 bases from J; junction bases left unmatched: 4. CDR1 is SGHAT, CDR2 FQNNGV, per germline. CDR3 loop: CASSWRGLAGYNEQFF. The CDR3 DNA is TGTGCCAGCAGCTGGAGGGGACTAGCGGGGTACAATGAGCAGTTCTTC. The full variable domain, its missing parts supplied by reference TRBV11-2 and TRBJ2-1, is EAGVAQSPRYKIIEKRQSVAFWCNPISGHATLYWYQQILGQGPKLLIQFQNNGVVDDSQLPKDRFSAERLKGVDSTLKIQPAKLEDSAVYLCASSWRGLAGYNEQFFGPGTRLTVL.

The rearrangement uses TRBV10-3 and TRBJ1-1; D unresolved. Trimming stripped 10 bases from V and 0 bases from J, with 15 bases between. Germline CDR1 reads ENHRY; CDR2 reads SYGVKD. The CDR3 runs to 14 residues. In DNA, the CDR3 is TGTGCCACCTGGATGGGTATCATGAACACTGAAGCTTTCTTT. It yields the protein CATWMGIMNTEAFF.

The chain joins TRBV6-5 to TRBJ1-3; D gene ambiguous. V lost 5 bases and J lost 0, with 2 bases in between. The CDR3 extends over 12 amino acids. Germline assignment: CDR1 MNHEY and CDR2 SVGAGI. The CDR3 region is CASSASGNTIYF. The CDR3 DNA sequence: TGTGCCAGCAGTGCCTCTGGAAACACCATATATTTT.

The CDR3 DNA follows: TGCAGTGCTAGCGGGGGGGCAGGTGGTACGCAGTATTTT. It codes for CSASGGAGGTQYF. The genes are TRBV20-1 and TRBJ2-3; 8 bases fit TRBD2. CDR1 and CDR2 (germline): DFQATT, SNEGSKA (reference sequence). The length of the CDR3 is 13 residues. With 3 bases clipped from V and 8 bases from J, the junction kept 7 bases outside the gene matches.

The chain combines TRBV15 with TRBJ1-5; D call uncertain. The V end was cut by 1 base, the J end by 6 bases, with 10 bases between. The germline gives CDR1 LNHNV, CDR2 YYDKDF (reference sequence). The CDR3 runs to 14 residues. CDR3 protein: CATSRVGASQPQHF. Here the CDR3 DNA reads TGTGCCACCAGCAGAGTAGGTGCAAGTCAGCCCCAGCATTTT.

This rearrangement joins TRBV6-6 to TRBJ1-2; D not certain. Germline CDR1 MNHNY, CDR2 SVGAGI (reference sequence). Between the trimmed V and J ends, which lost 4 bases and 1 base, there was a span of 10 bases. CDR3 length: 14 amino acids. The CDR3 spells CASSSLGDNYGYTF. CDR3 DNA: TGTGCCAGCAGTTCCCTCGGGGATAACTATGGCTACACCTTC.

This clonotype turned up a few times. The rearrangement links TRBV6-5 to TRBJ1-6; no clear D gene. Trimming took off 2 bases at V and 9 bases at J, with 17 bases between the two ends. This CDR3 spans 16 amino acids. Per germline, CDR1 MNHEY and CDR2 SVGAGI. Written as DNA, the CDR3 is TGTGCCAGCAGTTACCAAAAACCGCCGTCGGGTTCACCCCTCCACTTT. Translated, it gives CASSYQKPPSGSPLHF.

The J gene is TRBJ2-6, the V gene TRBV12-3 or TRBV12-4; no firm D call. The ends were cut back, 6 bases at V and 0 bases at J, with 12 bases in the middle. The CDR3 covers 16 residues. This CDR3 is CASSAAGVSGANVLTF. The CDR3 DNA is TGTGCCAGCAGCGCTGCAGGAGTCTCTGGGGCCAACGTCCTGACTTTC.

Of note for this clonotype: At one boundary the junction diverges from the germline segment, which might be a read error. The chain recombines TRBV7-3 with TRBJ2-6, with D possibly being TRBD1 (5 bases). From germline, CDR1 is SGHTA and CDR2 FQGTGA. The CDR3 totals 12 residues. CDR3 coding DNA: TGTGCCAGCACCTCTGGGGCCAACGTCCGGACTTTC. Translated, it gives CASTSGANVRTF.

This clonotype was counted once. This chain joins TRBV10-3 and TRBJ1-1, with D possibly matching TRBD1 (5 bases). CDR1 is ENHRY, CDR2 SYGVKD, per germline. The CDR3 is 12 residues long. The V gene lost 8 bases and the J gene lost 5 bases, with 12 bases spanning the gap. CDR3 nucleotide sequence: TGTGCCATCGGCAGGGTGGGGACTGAAGCTTTCTTT. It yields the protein CAIGRVGTEAFF.

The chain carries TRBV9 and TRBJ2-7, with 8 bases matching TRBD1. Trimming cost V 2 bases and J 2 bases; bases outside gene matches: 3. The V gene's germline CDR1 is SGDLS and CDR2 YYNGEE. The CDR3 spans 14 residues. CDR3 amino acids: CASSVLGQAYEQYF. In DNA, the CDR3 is TGTGCCAGCAGCGTTTTGGGACAGGCCTACGAGCAGTACTTC.

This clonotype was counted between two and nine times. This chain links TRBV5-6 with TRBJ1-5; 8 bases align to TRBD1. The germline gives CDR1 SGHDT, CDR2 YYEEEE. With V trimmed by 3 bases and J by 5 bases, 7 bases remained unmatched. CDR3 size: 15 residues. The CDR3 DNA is TGTGCCAGCAGCTGGGGACAGGCGCCGTATCAGCCCCAGCATTTT. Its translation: CASSWGQAPYQPQHF.

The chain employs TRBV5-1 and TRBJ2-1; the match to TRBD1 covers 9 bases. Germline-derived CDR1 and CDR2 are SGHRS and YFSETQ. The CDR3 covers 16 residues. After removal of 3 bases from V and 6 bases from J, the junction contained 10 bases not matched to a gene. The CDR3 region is CASSSKTGQGGNEQFF. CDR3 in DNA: TGCGCCAGCAGCTCGAAGACGGGACAGGGCGGCAATGAGCAGTTCTTC.

The CDR3 DNA reads TGTGCCACCAGCATGGGTCTGGGCCCCTACGAGCAGTACTTC. It codes for CATSMGLGPYEQYF. J is TRBJ2-7 and V is TRBV15; D gene ambiguous. The CDR3 is 14 amino acids. V was trimmed by 4 bases and J by 2 bases, leaving 12 bases between them. The germline V gene has CDR1 LNHNV and CDR2 YYDKDF (reference sequence).

Here the CDR3 DNA reads TGTGCCAGCCCCGAGAGCCGGCGGGCATACAATGAGCAGTTCTTC. Amino acid sequence: CASPESRRAYNEQFF. This rearrangement joins TRBV2 to TRBJ2-1; weak D call: TRBD2 (5 bases). CDR3 size: 15 residues. The V end lost 8 bases, the J end lost 4 bases, and 18 bases lay between the germline ends. The germline V gene has CDR1 SNHLY and CDR2 FYNNEI.

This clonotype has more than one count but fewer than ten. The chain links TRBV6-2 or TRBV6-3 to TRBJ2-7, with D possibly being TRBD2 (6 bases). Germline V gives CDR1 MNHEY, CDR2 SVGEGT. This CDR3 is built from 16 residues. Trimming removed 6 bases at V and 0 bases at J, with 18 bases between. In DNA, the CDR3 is TGTGCCAGCAGAGAAAACCCAAGCGGGCCCTCCTACGAGCAGTACTTC. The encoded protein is CASRENPSGPSYEQYF.

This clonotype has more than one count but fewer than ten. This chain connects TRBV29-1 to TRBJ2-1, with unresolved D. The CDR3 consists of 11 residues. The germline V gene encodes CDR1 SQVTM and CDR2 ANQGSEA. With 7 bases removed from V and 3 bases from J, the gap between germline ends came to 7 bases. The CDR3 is CSGGDYNEQFF. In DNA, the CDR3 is TGCAGCGGAGGAGACTACAATGAGCAGTTCTTC.

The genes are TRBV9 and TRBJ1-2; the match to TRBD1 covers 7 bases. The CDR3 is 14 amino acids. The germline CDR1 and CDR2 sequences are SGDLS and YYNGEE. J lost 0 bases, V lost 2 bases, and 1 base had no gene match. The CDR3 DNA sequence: TGTGCCAGCAGCGTGGACAGGCCTAACTATGGCTACACCTTC. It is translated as CASSVDRPNYGYTF.

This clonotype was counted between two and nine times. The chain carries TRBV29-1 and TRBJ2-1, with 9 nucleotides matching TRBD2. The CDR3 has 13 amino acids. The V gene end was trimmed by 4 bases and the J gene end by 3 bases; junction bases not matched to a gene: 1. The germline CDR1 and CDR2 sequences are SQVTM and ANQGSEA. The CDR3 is CSVGSGSYNEQFF. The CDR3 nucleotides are TGCAGCGTTGGTAGCGGGAGCTACAATGAGCAGTTCTTC.

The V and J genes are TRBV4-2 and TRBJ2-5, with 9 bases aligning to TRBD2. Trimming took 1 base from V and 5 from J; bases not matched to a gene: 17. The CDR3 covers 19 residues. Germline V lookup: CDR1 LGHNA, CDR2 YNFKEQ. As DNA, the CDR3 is TGTGCCAGCAGCCAAGGTCTAGGGAATAGCGGGAGTAAGGGGGAGACCCAGTACTTC. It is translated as CASSQGLGNSGSKGETQYF.

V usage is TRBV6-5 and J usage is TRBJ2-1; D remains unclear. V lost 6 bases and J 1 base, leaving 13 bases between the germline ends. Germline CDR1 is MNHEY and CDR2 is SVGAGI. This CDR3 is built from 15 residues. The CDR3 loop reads CASSRVRSSYNEQFF. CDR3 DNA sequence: TGTGCCAGCAGCCGTGTCAGATCATCCTACAATGAGCAGTTCTTC.

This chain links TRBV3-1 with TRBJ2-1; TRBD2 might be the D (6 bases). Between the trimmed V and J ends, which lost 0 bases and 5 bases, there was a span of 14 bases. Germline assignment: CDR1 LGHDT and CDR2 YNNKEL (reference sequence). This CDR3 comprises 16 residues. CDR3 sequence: CASSQDYLAPNNEQFF. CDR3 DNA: TGTGCCAGCAGCCAAGATTATCTAGCGCCTAACAATGAGCAGTTCTTC.

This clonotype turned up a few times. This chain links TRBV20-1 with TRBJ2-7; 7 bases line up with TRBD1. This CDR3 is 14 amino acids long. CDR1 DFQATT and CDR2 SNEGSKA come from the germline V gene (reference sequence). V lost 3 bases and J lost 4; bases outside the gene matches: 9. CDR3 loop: CSASNRDSQYEQYF. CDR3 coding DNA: TGCAGTGCTAGCAACCGGGACAGCCAGTACGAGCAGTACTTC.

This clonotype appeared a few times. The CDR3 DNA reads as TGTGCCAGCAGCCACCTCAGTCCGGGACTAGGCTCCTACGAGCAGTACTTC. Amino acids: CASSHLSPGLGSYEQYF. The rearrangement links TRBV4-2 to TRBJ2-7; 8 bases are shared with TRBD2. Germline assignment: CDR1 LGHNA and CDR2 YNFKEQ. This CDR3 has 17 residues. With V trimmed by 3 bases and J by 0 bases, 10 bases remained unmatched.

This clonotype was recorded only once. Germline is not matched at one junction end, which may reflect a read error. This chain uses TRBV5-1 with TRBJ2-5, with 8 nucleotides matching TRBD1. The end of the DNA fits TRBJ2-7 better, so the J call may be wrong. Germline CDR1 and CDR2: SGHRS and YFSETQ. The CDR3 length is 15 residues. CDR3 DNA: TGCGCCAGCAGCTTGAGGCAGGGGGCCTCCCACGAGCAGTACTTC. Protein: CASSLRQGASHEQYF.

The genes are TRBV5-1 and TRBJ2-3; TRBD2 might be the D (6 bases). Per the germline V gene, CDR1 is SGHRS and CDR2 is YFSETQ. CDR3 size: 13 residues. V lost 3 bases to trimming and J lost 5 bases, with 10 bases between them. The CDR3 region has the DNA TGCGCCAGCAGCTGGGGACTGGAAGATACGCAGTATTTT. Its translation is CASSWGLEDTQYF. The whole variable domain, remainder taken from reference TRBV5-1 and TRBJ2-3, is KAGVTQTPRYLIKTRGQQVTLSCSPISGHRSVSWYQQTPGQGLQFLFEYFSETQRNKGNFPGRFSGRQFSNSRSEMNVSTLELGDSALYLCASSWGLEDTQYFGPGTRLTVL.

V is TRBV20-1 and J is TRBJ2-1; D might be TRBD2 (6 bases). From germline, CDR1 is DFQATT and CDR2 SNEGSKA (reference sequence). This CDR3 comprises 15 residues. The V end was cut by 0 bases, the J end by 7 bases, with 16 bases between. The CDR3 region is CSARDISGDGNEQFF. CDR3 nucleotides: TGCAGTGCTAGAGATATTAGCGGAGATGGTAATGAGCAGTTCTTC.

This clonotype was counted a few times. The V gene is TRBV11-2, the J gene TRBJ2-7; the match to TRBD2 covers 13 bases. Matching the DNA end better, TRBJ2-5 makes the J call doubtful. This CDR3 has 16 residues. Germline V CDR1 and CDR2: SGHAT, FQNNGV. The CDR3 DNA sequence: TGTGCCAGCAGCGTACTAGCGGGAGGGCCTTCGGAGACCCAGTACTTC. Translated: CASSVLAGGPSETQYF.